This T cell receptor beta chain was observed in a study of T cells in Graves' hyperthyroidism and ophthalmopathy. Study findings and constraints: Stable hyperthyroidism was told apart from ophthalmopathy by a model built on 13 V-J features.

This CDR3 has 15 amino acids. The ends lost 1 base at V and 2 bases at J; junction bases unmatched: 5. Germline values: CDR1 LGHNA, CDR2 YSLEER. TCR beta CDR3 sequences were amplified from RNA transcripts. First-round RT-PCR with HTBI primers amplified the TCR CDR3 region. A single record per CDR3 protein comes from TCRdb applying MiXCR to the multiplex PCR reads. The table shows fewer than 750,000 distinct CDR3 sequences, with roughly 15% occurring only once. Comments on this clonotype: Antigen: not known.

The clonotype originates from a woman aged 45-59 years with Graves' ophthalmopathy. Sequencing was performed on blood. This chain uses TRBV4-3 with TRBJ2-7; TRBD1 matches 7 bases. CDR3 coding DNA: TGCGCCAGCAGCCAAGCGACAGGGCTACCCTACGAGCAGTACTTC. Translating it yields CASSQATGLPYEQYF.